These 4 T cell receptor beta chains originate from one sample sequenced in a study of cytotoxic CD8 clonotypes in ibrutinib-treated CLL. TCRdb's copy holds only in-frame clones and misses some; the assay was immunoSEQ multiplex PCR. Altogether more than 110,000 clones are present, about 70% being singletons, with the ten largest covering about 5%. This specimen was PBMCs, taken after 24 months of ibrutinib treatment. The origin of the receptors is a human donor with chronic lymphocytic leukemia.

J is TRBJ1-5 and V is TRBV28, with D possibly being TRBD1 (5 bases). Germline V gene sequence: CDR1 MDHEN, CDR2 SYDVKM. CDR3 size: 13 residues. V was trimmed by 8 bases and J by 6 bases, leaving 14 bases between them. CDR3 protein: CASVGAGGQPQHF. CDR3 nucleotides: TGTGCCAGCGTAGGGGCCGGGGGTCAGCCCCAGCATTTT.

The chain uses TRBV18 and TRBJ2-3; no reliable D call. The CDR3 consists of 15 residues. The germline V gene encodes CDR1 KGHSH and CDR2 LQKENI. Between the trimmed V and J ends, which lost 3 bases and 6 bases, there was a span of 16 bases. CDR3 loop: CASSPPSPMRDTQYF. CDR3 nucleotides: TGTGCCAGCTCACCCCCGAGCCCCATGCGCGATACGCAGTATTTT.

The CDR3 is CATSIRQGGWYQPQHF. DNA for the CDR3: TGTGCCACCAGCATCCGGCAGGGGGGGTGGTATCAGCCCCAGCATTTT. The V gene is TRBV15, the J gene TRBJ1-5; TRBD1 aligns across 7 bases. The CDR3 is made up of 16 amino acids. The germline V gene encodes CDR1 LNHNV and CDR2 YYDKDF (reference sequence). V lost 4 bases, J lost 5 bases, and 11 bases stayed unmatched. Together with reference TRBV15 and TRBJ1-5, the CDR3 gives the full variable domain: DAMVIQNPRYQVTQFGKPVTLSCSQTLNHNVMYWYQQKSSQAPKLLFHYYDKDFNNEADTPDNFQSRRPNTSFCFLDIRSPGLGDTAMYLCATSIRQGGWYQPQHFGDGTRLSIL.

This clone was recorded once. This chain connects TRBV6-6 to TRBJ1-4, with D possibly TRBD1 on 5 matching bases. V gave up 5 bases and J gave up 1 base, with 8 bases separating them. Germline V gene sequence: CDR1 MNHNY, CDR2 SVGAGI (reference sequence). CDR3 length: 14 residues. CDR3 nucleotide sequence: TGTGCCAGCAGTCCCGGGGGAACTAATGAAAAACTGTTTTTT. Its translation: CASSPGGTNEKLFF.